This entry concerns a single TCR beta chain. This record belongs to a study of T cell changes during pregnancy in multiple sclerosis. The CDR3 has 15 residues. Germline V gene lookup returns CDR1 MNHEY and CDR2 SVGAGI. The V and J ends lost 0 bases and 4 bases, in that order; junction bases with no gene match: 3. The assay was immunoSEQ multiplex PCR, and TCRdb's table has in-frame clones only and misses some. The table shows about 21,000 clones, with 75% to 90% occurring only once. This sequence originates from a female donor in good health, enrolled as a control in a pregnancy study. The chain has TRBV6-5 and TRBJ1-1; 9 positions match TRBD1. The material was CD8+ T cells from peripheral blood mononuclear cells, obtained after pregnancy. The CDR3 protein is CASSYSGTGSTEAFF. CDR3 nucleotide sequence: TGTGCCAGCAGTTACTCAGGGACAGGGAGCACTGAAGCTTTCTTT.